Sequencing of this T cell receptor beta chain was carried out in a study of blood T cell repertoires in COVID-19. The CDR3 sequence is 18 residues long. Produced via immunoSEQ multiplex PCR; TCRdb's table is partial and in-frame only. The table has about 250,000 clones, 88% seen once. This chain links TRBV21-1 with TRBJ2-3; the table's D call, TRBD2, has no DNA check behind it. TRBV21-1 is a listed pseudogene. Material: peripheral blood. The sequence came from a woman in her 40s who had recovered from COVID-19. DNA of the CDR3: TGTGCCAGCAGCAAATTGAGCCGGACTAGCGGGGCCACAGATACGCAGTATTTT. Its protein product is CASSKLSRTSGATDTQYF.